The source of this T cell receptor (beta chain) is a study of post-analysis software for immune sequencing data. At the level of the study: Relapsing-remitting, secondary progressive and progressive-relapsing multiple sclerosis were all included among the disease courses. Overall study results and limits: Strong co-clustering by F measure was seen for same-batch samples. Significantly lower normalized Chao1 diversity was found in patients with multiple sclerosis relative to controls. Elevated frequency relative to controls characterized several TRBV segments in patients, TRBV5-6, TRBV5-1 and TRBV20-1 among them.

Unique molecular identifiers were present in the TCR beta cDNA libraries. From approximately 0.95 to 9.8 million T cells, roughly 0.5 million cDNA molecules were obtained. Each CDR3 protein is one row after TCRdb ran MiXCR on the PCR reads. In the table there are 350,000 to 500,000 distinct CDR3 sequences, less than 40% of which are singletons. Worth noting for this clonotype: As yet, its antigen is unknown.

This CDR3 has 13 amino acids. The V end lost 0 bases, the J end lost 8 bases, and 8 bases lay between the germline ends. Germline CDR1 is LGHDT and CDR2 is YNNKEL (reference sequence). Sequencing input: blood. The TCR sequence derives from a girl aged 2 to 10 with multiple sclerosis. The rearrangement links TRBV3-1 to TRBJ2-1; no clear D. The CDR3 reads CASSQDSEDEQFF. The CDR3 DNA is TGTGCCAGCAGCCAAGATTCAGAAGATGAGCAGTTCTTC.